The 25 T cell receptor beta chains below were found in one sample sequenced in a study of multiple sclerosis patients with progressive multifocal leukoencephalopathy. Some clones are missing from TCRdb's copy, which holds only in-frame ones; the method was immunoSEQ multiplex PCR. The sample records approximately 28,000 clones, 80% to 90% being singletons. The time point was: time of PML onset. Sequences were derived from PBMCs, sampled from a patient treated with natalizumab. The receptors come from a middle-aged woman with progressive multifocal leukoencephalopathy.

The CDR3 protein is CASSARVDEKLFF. For the CDR3, the DNA is TGTGCCAGCAGCGCACGGGTGGATGAAAAACTGTTTTTT. The chain uses TRBV7-2 and TRBJ1-4; D is unresolved. Looked up from germline, CDR1 is SGHTA and CDR2 is FQGNSA. V lost 5 bases and J lost 6, with 10 bases in between. CDR3 length: 13 residues.

J is TRBJ1-1 and V is TRBV5-1; the match to TRBD1 covers 7 bases. Germline V gene lookup returns CDR1 SGHRS and CDR2 YFSETQ. V lost 3 bases, J lost 0 bases, and 2 bases stayed unmatched. CDR3 length: 14 residues. In DNA, the CDR3 is TGCGCCAGCAGCTCACAGGGGATGAACACTGAAGCTTTCTTT. Translating gives CASSSQGMNTEAFF.

This chain links TRBV5-4 with TRBJ2-7; D gene ambiguous. The CDR3 runs to 12 residues. The V gene's germline CDR1 is SGHNT and CDR2 YYREEE (reference sequence). The V and J ends lost 0 bases and 6 bases respectively, with 7 bases between them. Here the CDR3 DNA reads TGTGCCAGCAGCTTGGGGAATGGCGAGCAGTACTTC. It translates to CASSLGNGEQYF.

This chain links TRBV19 with TRBJ1-1; D ambiguous. The CDR3 spans 14 residues. The V and J ends lost 5 bases and 4 bases respectively, with 14 bases between them. Germline V lookup: CDR1 LNHDA, CDR2 SQIVND (reference sequence). CDR3 coding DNA: TGTGCCAGTAGTTCGACTGGAAGGGCCACTGAAGCTTTCTTT. Translated, it gives CASSSTGRATEAFF.

The count of this clone is one. This rearrangement joins TRBV9 to TRBJ2-3; 7 nucleotides agree with TRBD2. V lost 0 bases and J lost 2; bases outside the gene matches: 6. CDR1 and CDR2 (germline): SGDLS, YYNGEE. The CDR3 is 16 residues long. The CDR3 protein is CASSVETAGFTDTQYF. The CDR3, as DNA: TGTGCCAGCAGCGTAGAAACAGCGGGGTTCACAGATACGCAGTATTTT.

The rearrangement uses TRBV27 and TRBJ2-5; D remains ambiguous. The CDR3 length is 14 residues. Germline values: CDR1 MNHEY, CDR2 SMNVEV (reference sequence). V was trimmed by 7 bases and J by 1 base, leaving 13 bases between them. CDR3: CASTPQGSQETQYF. The CDR3 bases are TGTGCCAGCACCCCCCAAGGGTCCCAAGAGACCCAGTACTTC.

The chain is built from TRBV7-6 and TRBJ2-1; maybe TRBD2 (5 bases). The CDR3 has 12 amino acids. V was pared by 3 bases and J by 10 bases, with 10 bases between. Germline CDR1 SGHVS, CDR2 FNYEAQ. The CDR3 region has the DNA TGTGCCAGCAGCTTGCTTGGCGGGGAGCAGTTCTTC. Amino acids: CASSLLGGEQFF. Full variable domain (outside the CDR3, taken from reference TRBV7-6 and TRBJ2-1): GAGVSQSPRYKVTKRGQDVALRCDPISGHVSLYWYRQALGQGPEFLTYFNYEAQQDKSGLPNDRFSAERPEGSISTLTIQRTEQRDSAMYRCASSLLGGEQFFGPGTRLTVL.

J is TRBJ2-5 and V is TRBV6-5, with D perhaps given as TRBD1 or TRBD2 (5 bases each). The CDR3 is 11 amino acids. CDR1 is MNHEY, CDR2 SVGAGI, per germline. V shed 10 bases and J shed 7 bases, with 13 bases lying between them. CDR3 in DNA: TGTGCCATCCGGGACCTCCTGACCCAGTACTTC. Encoded protein: CAIRDLLTQYF.

The chain combines TRBV11-2 with TRBJ1-2; D gene ambiguous. The V gene lost 7 bases and the J gene lost 2 bases, with 8 bases spanning the gap. CDR1 SGHAT and CDR2 FQNNGV come from the germline V gene. The length of the CDR3 is 12 residues. CDR3 loop: CASTSQNYGYTF. As DNA, the CDR3 is TGTGCCAGCACCTCGCAGAACTATGGCTACACCTTC.

The chain is built from TRBV2 and TRBJ1-4; TRBD1 matches at 8 bases. The CDR3 sequence is 16 residues long. From germline, CDR1 is SNHLY and CDR2 FYNNEI. Trimming at V came to 7 bases and at J to 7 bases, leaving 14 bases not matched to a gene. CDR3 coding DNA: TGTGCCAGCAACCAACAGGGGGGCTATGGTAGTGAAAAACTGTTTTTT. This sequence encodes CASNQQGGYGSEKLFF.

This clone has a handful of counts. This rearrangement joins TRBV6-5 to TRBJ2-2; D might be TRBD2 (7 bases). CDR3 length: 16 residues. The germline gives CDR1 MNHEY, CDR2 SVGAGI. V was cut by 2 bases and J by 0 bases, with 10 bases left in between. The CDR3 DNA sequence: TGTGCCAGCAGTTACGAGGGGGGGACGAACACCGGGGAGCTGTTTTTT. It specifies CASSYEGGTNTGELFF.

This clone is a singleton in its sample. V and J are TRBV7-9 and TRBJ2-1, with D perhaps TRBD2 (6 bases). This CDR3 is built from 15 residues. Per germline, CDR1 SEHNR and CDR2 FQNEAQ (reference sequence). V was trimmed by 4 bases and J by 4 bases, leaving 14 bases between them. CDR3 loop: CASSSYGGAYNEQFF. Written as DNA, the CDR3 is TGTGCCAGCAGCTCCTACGGGGGAGCATACAATGAGCAGTTCTTC.

In its sample, this clone was seen once. The chain is built from TRBV5-1 and TRBJ2-1, with 13 bases matching TRBD2. Germline-derived CDR1 and CDR2 are SGHRS and YFSETQ. CDR3 length equals 13 residues. Trimming at V came to 6 bases and at J to 8 bases, leaving 2 bases not matched to a gene. The CDR3 sequence: CASIGLAGDEQFF. CDR3 sequence (DNA): TGCGCCAGCATCGGACTAGCGGGAGATGAGCAGTTCTTC.

CDR3 sequence reads: CASSLARGSETQYF. As DNA, the CDR3 is TGTGCCAGCAGCTTAGCCAGGGGGTCAGAGACCCAGTACTTC. The chain recombines TRBV11-3 with TRBJ2-5; the match to TRBD1 covers 7 bases. The CDR3 spans 14 residues. Trimming at V came to 1 base and at J to 4 bases, leaving 3 bases not matched to a gene. The V gene's germline CDR1 is SGHNT and CDR2 YENEEA.

The genes are TRBV21-1 and TRBJ1-5; the D call TRBD1 from the table was never checked on the DNA. TRBV21-1 is a listed pseudogene. The CDR3 is 17 amino acids. In DNA form, the CDR3 reads TGTGCCAGCAGCAAAGTGGACCTTGTCAGGGGCCGTCAGCCCCAGCATTTT. This translates into CASSKVDLVRGRQPQHF.

The CDR3 nucleotides are TGTGCCAGCAGCCCAGTGGGGGTTATCGCTGAAGCTTTCTTT. This sequence encodes CASSPVGVIAEAFF. This chain links TRBV7-2 with TRBJ1-1, with D perhaps TRBD1 (5 bases). This CDR3 has 14 amino acids. V was pared by 5 bases and J by 6 bases, with 16 bases between. The germline gives CDR1 SGHTA, CDR2 FQGNSA.

On this clone: Other nucleotide sequences from this sample produce the same CDR3. This rearrangement joins TRBV29-1 to TRBJ1-1, with no clear D. V was shortened by 4 bases and J by 2 bases, with 8 bases between the two germline ends. In germline, CDR1 is SQVTM, CDR2 ANQGSEA. The length of the CDR3 is 12 residues. The CDR3 nucleotides are TGCAGCGTTGGATCGGTTAACACTGAAGCTTTCTTT. Translating gives CSVGSVNTEAFF. The full variable domain, its missing parts supplied by reference TRBV29-1 and TRBJ1-1, is SAVISQKPSRDICQRGTSLTIQCQVDSQVTMMFWYRQQPGQSLTLIATANQGSEATYESGFVIDKFPISRPNLTFSTLTVSNMSPEDSSIYLCSVGSVNTEAFFGQGTRLTVV.

The chain uses TRBV25-1 and TRBJ2-7; D unresolved. The germline gives CDR1 MGHDK, CDR2 SYGVNS. V was shortened by 4 bases and J by 7 bases, with 14 bases between the two germline ends. The CDR3 has 13 residues. DNA for the CDR3: TGTGCCAGCAGTGGGTGGAACCCGCGGGAGCAGTACTTC. This gives the protein CASSGWNPREQYF.

The CDR3 coding sequence is TGCGCCAGCAGCCAAGCCATTAGCGGGGGGGCCTACAATGAGCAGTTCTTC. Translating it yields CASSQAISGGAYNEQFF. The chain couples TRBV4-3 to TRBJ2-1; 11 nucleotides align to TRBD2. Germline CDR1 reads LGHNA; CDR2 reads YSLEER. V shed 1 base and J 2 bases; nucleotides not matched to a gene: 4. The CDR3 contains 17 residues.

The CDR3 protein is CASSLGLAGEQYF. In DNA form, the CDR3 reads TGTGCCAGCAGCTTAGGGTTAGCAGGTGAGCAGTACTTC. The chain employs TRBV7-2 and TRBJ2-7; D uncertain. The CDR3 contains 13 residues. The germline gives CDR1 SGHTA, CDR2 FQGNSA. Trimming stripped 1 base from V and 7 bases from J, with 11 bases between.

The chain is built from TRBV7-2 and TRBJ1-4, with D perhaps matching TRBD1 (6 bases). This CDR3 comprises 15 residues. Trimming took off 5 bases at V and 8 bases at J, with 18 bases between the two ends. Germline values: CDR1 SGHTA, CDR2 FQGNSA. The CDR3: CASSQRGTRSEKLFF. For the CDR3, the DNA is TGTGCCAGCAGCCAGAGGGGGACAAGGAGCGAAAAACTGTTTTTT.

The gene calls are TRBV5-8 and TRBJ2-3; D tentatively fits TRBD1 or TRBD2 (6 bases each). CDR1 is SGHTS and CDR2 is YDEGEE in the germline V gene. Trimming removed 3 bases at V and 3 bases at J, with 11 bases between. This CDR3 has 14 residues. The CDR3 nucleotides are TGTGCCAGCAGCTCGGGGGCCCGGACAGATACGCAGTATTTT. As protein: CASSSGARTDTQYF.

A remark on this clone: One end of the junction is discordant with germline, which a read error may explain. The CDR3 sequence is CASSFSLTRANAEAFF. DNA for the CDR3: TGTGCCAGCAGTTTCTCCTTGACGAGGGCGAACGCTGAAGCTTTCTTT. The gene calls are TRBV27 and TRBJ1-1; D is undetermined. The CDR3 has 16 amino acids. Germline V gene data show CDR1 as MNHEY and CDR2 as SMNVEV (reference sequence).

About this clone itself: One end of the junction does not line up with germline, which may come from a read error. The chain is built from TRBV19 and TRBJ2-3; D might be TRBD1 or TRBD2, each matching 6 bases. The germline gives CDR1 LNHDA, CDR2 SQIVND (reference sequence). This CDR3 contains 15 residues. The DNA of the CDR3 is TGTGCCAGTAGTGACGCCTTGGGGGGCACTGATACGCAGTATTTT. This translates into CASSDALGGTDTQYF.

This chain uses TRBV28 with TRBJ2-1, with 7 bases lining up with TRBD2. Germline V gives CDR1 MDHEN, CDR2 SYDVKM. V shed 5 bases, J shed 9 bases, and the junction held 10 bases outside the gene matches. CDR3 length: 14 amino acids. The chain's CDR3 is CASSDAGRLSEQFF. The CDR3 DNA is TGTGCCAGCAGTGACGCCGGGAGGCTAAGTGAGCAGTTCTTC.